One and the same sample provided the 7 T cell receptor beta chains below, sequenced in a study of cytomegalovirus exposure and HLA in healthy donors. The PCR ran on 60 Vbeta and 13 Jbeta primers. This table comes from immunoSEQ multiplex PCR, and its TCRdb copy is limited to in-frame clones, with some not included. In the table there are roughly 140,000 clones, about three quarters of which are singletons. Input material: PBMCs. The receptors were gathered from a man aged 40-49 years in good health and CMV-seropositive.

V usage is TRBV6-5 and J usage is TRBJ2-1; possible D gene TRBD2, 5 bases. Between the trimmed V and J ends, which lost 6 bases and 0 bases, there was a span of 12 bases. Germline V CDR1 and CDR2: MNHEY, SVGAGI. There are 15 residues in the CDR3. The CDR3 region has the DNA TGTGCCAGCAGATACGAGGGAAACTCCTACAATGAGCAGTTCTTC. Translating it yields CASRYEGNSYNEQFF.

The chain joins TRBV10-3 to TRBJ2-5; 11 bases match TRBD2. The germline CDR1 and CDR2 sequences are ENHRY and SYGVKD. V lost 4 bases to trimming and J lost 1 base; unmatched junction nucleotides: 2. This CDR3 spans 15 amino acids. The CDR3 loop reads CAISGGTSGQETQYF. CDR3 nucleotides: TGTGCCATCAGTGGTGGGACTAGCGGCCAAGAGACCCAGTACTTC.

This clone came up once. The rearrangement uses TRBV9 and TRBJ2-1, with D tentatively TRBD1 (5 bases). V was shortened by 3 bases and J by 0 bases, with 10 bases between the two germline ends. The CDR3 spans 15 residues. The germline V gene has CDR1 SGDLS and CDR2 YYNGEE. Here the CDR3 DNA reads TGTGCCAGCAGCGCCTCTAGGGGCTCCTACAATGAGCAGTTCTTC. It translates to CASSASRGSYNEQFF.

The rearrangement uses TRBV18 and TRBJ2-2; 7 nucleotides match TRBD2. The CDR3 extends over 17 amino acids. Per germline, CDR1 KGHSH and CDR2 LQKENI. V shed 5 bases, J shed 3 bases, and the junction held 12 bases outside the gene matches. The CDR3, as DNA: TGTGCCAGCTCAACCACTAGCGCGAAAGGACACACCGGGGAGCTGTTTTTT. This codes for CASSTTSAKGHTGELFF.

CDR3 protein: CASSYRAAGGTDTQYF. CDR3 DNA: TGTGCCAGCAGTTACAGAGCAGCGGGAGGGACAGATACGCAGTATTTT. V is TRBV6-5 and J is TRBJ2-3; 10 bases are a match to TRBD2. Trimming took 2 bases from V and 3 from J; bases not matched to a gene: 5. Germline CDR1 and CDR2: MNHEY and SVGAGI. The CDR3 consists of 16 residues.

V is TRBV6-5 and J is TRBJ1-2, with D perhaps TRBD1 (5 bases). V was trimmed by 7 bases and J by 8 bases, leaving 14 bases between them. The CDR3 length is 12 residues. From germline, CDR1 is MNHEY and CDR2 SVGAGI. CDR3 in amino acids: CASKGPSGGYTF. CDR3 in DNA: TGTGCCAGCAAGGGGCCTAGTGGGGGCTACACCTTC.

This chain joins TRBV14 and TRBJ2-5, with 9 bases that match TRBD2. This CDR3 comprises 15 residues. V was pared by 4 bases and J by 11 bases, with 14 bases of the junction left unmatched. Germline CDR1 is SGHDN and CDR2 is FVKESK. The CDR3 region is CASSLAPSGTSEQYF. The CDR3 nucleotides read TGTGCCAGCAGCCTAGCCCCTAGCGGGACGTCTGAGCAGTACTTC.